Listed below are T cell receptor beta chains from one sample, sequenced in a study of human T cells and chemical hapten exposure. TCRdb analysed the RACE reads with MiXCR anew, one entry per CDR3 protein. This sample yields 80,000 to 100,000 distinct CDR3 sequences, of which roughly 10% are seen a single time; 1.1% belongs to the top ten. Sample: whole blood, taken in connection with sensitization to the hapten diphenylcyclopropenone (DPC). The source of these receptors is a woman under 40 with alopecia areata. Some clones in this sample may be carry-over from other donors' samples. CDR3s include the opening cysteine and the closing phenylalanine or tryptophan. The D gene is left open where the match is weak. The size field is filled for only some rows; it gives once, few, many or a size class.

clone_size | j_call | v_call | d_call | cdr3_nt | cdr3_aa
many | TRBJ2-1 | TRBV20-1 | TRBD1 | TGCAGTGCTAGAAAGGACAGGGCAGTCAATGAGCAGTTCTTC | CSARKDRAVNEQFF
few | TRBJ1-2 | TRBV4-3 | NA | TGCGCCAGCAGCCAAGATAGGGGACCATATGGCTACACCTTC | CASSQDRGPYGYTF
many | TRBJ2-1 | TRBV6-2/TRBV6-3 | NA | TGTGCCAGCAGTTACAGATCGGGCCCTAACCTTCATGAGCAGTTCTTC | CASSYRSGPNLHEQFF
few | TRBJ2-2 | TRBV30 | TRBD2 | TGTGCCTGGAGTCCCCCGGGACTAGTCGCCGGGGAGCTGTTTTTT | CAWSPPGLVAGELFF
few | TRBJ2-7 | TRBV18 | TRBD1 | TGTGCCAGCTCACCACCAGTGACAGGGGGCGCGGGCGAGCAGTACTTC | CASSPPVTGGAGEQYF
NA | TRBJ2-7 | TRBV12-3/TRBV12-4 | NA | TGTGCCAGCAGTTCCTCAGGGGGGCCAACCTACGAGCAGTACTTC | CASSSSGGPTYEQYF
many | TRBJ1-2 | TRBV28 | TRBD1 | TGTGCCAGCAGTTCCGGGACAGCCATCTATGGCTACACCTTC | CASSSGTAIYGYTF
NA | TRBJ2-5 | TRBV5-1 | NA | TGCGCCAGCAGCTTCCACGACGGGGGCCCCCCAGAGACCCAGTACTTC | CASSFHDGGPPETQYF
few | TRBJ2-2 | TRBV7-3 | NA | TGTGCCAGCAGCTTAACGCGGACAGAGAACACCGGGGAGCTGTTTTTT | CASSLTRTENTGELFF
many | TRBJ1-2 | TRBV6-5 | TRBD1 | TGTGCCAGCAGTTACTCGCGGACAGGGGGCGGCTATGGCTACACCTTC | CASSYSRTGGGYGYTF
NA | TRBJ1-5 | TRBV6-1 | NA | TGTGCCAGCAGTGAAGCGATAAACTACAATCAGCCCCAGCATTTT | CASSEAINYNQPQHF
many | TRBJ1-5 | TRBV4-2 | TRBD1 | TGTGCCAGCAGCCAATCTTTCGGACAGGGGGCTATACAGCCCCAGCATTTT | CASSQSFGQGAIQPQHF